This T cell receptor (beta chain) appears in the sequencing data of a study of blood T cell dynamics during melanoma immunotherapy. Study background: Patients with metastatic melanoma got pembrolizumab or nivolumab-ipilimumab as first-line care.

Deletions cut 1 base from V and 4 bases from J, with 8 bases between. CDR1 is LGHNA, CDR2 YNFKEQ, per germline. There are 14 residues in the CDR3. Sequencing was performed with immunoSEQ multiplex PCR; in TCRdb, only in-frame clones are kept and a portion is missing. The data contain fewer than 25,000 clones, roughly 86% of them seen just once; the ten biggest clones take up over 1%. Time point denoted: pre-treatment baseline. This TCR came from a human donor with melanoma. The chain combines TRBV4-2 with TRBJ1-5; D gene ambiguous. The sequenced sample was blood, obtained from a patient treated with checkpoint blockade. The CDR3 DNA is TGTGCCAGCAGCCAAGGAACAGCAAATCAGCCCCAGCATTTT. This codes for CASSQGTANQPQHF.